This TCR beta chain is from a study of shared clonotypes between healthy human individuals. The CDR3 totals 15 residues. Germline CDR1 MGHDK, CDR2 SYGVNS. The V segment lost 2 bases and the J segment 2 bases; nucleotides outside the gene matches: 4. Around 300 ng DNA, tens of thousands of T cell genomes, went into unsorted PBMC replicate PCRs. Unsorted PBMCs provided DNA that was sequenced on ten immunoSEQ deep assay plates. The protocol was immunoSEQ multiplex PCR, while the TCRdb copy is restricted to in-frame clones and leaves out a portion. The sample carries about 490,000 clones, 79% recorded once.

The chain has TRBV25-1 and TRBJ2-3; 7 bases fit TRBD2. The sequenced sample consisted of PBMCs. The receptor was isolated from a middle-aged woman in good health. Some clones in this sample may be carry-over from other donors' samples. CDR3: CASSELLANTDTQYF. In nucleotides, the CDR3 is TGTGCCAGCAGTGAACTACTAGCGAACACAGATACGCAGTATTTT.